Given below is one T cell receptor (beta chain) in context. One end of the junction does not line up with germline, which may come from a read error. This sample was included in a study of Graves' ophthalmopathy and Graves' hyperthyroidism. Germline V gene lookup returns CDR1 GTSNPN and CDR2 SVGIG (reference sequence). CDR3 size: 13 residues. RNA transcripts were the template, and TCR beta CDR3 regions were amplified from them. The first-round RT-PCR employed HTBI primers together with the Qiagen OneStep RT-PCR kit. A multiplex PCR was then performed as the second round. TCRdb re-called the multiplex PCR reads with MiXCR, one entry per CDR3 protein. The data hold over a million distinct CDR3 sequences, with approximately 35% observed a single time.

The rearrangement uses TRBV30 and TRBJ2-5, with no clear D. Sample: peripheral blood or thyroid tissue (not recorded which). The sequence was obtained from an adult man with Graves' hyperthyroidism. Here the CDR3 reads CAWSYPRQGTQYF. The CDR3, as DNA: TGTGCCTGGAGTTATCCTCGACAAGGGACCCAGTACTTC.